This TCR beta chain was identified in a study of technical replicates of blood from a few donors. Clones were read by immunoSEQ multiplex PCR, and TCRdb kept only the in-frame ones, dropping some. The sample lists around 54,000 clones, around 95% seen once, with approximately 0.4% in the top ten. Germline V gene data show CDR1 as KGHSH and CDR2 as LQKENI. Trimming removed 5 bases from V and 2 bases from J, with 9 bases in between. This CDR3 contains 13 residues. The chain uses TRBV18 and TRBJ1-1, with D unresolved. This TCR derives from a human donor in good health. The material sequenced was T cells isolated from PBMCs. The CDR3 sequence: CASSFGGNTEAFF. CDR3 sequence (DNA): TGTGCCAGCTCATTCGGAGGAAACACTGAAGCTTTCTTT. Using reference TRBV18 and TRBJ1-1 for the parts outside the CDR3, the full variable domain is NAGVMQNPRHLVRRRGQEARLRCSPMKGHSHVYWYRQLPEEGLKFMVYLQKENIIDESGMPKERFSAEFPKEGPSILRIQQVVRGDSAAYFCASSFGGNTEAFFGQGTRLTVV.